The subject of this entry is one T cell receptor (beta chain). The record originates from a study of T cells after yellow fever vaccination. Study-wide context: Those fractions that held only low numbers of cells were prepared using the SMART-Seq v4 Ultra Low Input RNA kit.

The V and J ends lost 5 bases and 5 bases, in that order; junction bases with no gene match: 5. CDR1 is SGHTA, CDR2 FQGNSA, per germline. The CDR3 loop spans 13 amino acids. In making TCR cDNA, 5'RACE template switching added a universal primer site and UMIs to it. Using its own MiXCR run on the 5' RACE reads, TCRdb lists one record per CDR3 protein. The table includes 550,000 to 750,000 distinct CDR3 sequences, about 13% detected once. This receptor was identified in a man aged 25 to 45 who received the YFV17D yellow fever vaccine. Sequenced material: PBMCs, taken on the day of the yellow fever booster vaccination. The chain uses TRBV7-2 and TRBJ2-5; 7 bases line up with TRBD2. This CDR3 reads CASSTSGGETQYF. As DNA, the CDR3 is TGTGCCAGCAGCACGTCCGGGGGGGAGACCCAGTACTTC.